Shown below are 29 T cell receptor beta chains from a single sample sequenced in a study of OX40 agonist ivuxolimab in advanced cancers. Clones were read by immunoSEQ multiplex PCR, and TCRdb kept only the in-frame ones, dropping some. The sample carries 100,000 or so clones, about 88% recorded once. The material sequenced was CD4+ or CD8+ T cells sorted from blood, taken in a trial of the OX40 agonist ivuxolimab. The receptors stem from an adult with an advanced solid tumor such as melanoma, head and neck, liver or kidney cancer.

About this clone: The same CDR3 also results from other DNA sequences found in this sample. This rearrangement joins TRBV15 to TRBJ1-5; D ambiguous. Germline CDR1 LNHNV, CDR2 YYDKDF (reference sequence). The germline V and J ends were trimmed by 0 bases and 4 bases, with 4 bases remaining between them. The CDR3 has 13 residues. CDR3 amino acids: CATSREGNQPQHF. The CDR3 region has the DNA TGTGCCACCAGCAGAGAGGGTAATCAGCCCCAGCATTTT.

Only one count was recorded for this clone. The V call is TRBV14, the J call TRBJ2-3; TRBD2 aligns across 10 bases. The germline CDR1 and CDR2 sequences are SGHDN and FVKESK. This CDR3 region has 15 residues. The junction had 3 bases not matched to a gene; V was cut back by 4 bases and J by 2 bases. The CDR3 DNA reads as TGTGCCAGCAGCCCAGCGGGGGGGATCACAGATACGCAGTATTTT. Encoded protein: CASSPAGGITDTQYF. The full variable domain, completed using reference TRBV14 and TRBJ2-3, is EAGVTQFPSHSVIEKGQTVTLRCDPISGHDNLYWYRRVMGKEIKFLLHFVKESKQDESGMPNNRFLAERTGGTYSTLKVQPAELEDSGVYFCASSPAGGITDTQYFGPGTRLTVL.

The chain recombines TRBV5-1 with TRBJ2-1; possibly TRBD1 for D (6 bases). CDR1 is SGHRS, CDR2 YFSETQ, per germline. This CDR3 region has 15 residues. Trimming shortened V by 4 bases and J by 1 base, and 12 bases separated the two germline ends. The CDR3: CASSTSGTSYNEQFF. CDR3 in DNA: TGCGCCAGCAGCACCTCCGGGACATCCTACAATGAGCAGTTCTTC. Complete variable domain (other parts from reference TRBV5-1 and TRBJ2-1): KAGVTQTPRYLIKTRGQQVTLSCSPISGHRSVSWYQQTPGQGLQFLFEYFSETQRNKGNFPGRFSGRQFSNSRSEMNVSTLELGDSALYLCASSTSGTSYNEQFFGPGTRLTVL.

This clone was found a few times. The chain combines TRBV7-2 with TRBJ1-5; D unclear. The CDR3 is 13 amino acids. Germline CDR1 is SGHTA and CDR2 is FQGNSA. Trimming shortened V by 5 bases and J by 6 bases, and 11 bases separated the two germline ends. The CDR3 region has the DNA TGTGCCAGCAGCCCCACTTTAGCTCAGCCCCAGCATTTT. It yields the protein CASSPTLAQPQHF.

The V gene is TRBV7-7, the J gene TRBJ2-3; the match to TRBD2 covers 14 bases. Per germline, CDR1 SSHAT and CDR2 FNYEAQ (reference sequence). Unmatched junction bases numbered 2, after V lost 4 bases and J lost 5 bases. The CDR3 loop spans 15 amino acids. The CDR3 is CASSSGTSGGDTQYF. CDR3 sequence (DNA): TGTGCCAGCAGCTCCGGGACTAGCGGGGGAGATACGCAGTATTTT. The full variable domain, with the rest looked up from reference TRBV7-7 and TRBJ2-3, is GAGVSQSPRYKVTKRGQDVTLRCDPISSHATLYWYQQALGQGPEFLTYFNYEAQPDKSGLPSDRFSAERPEGSISTLTIQRTEQRDSAMYRCASSSGTSGGDTQYFGPGTRLTVL.

In its sample, this clone was seen once. The J gene is TRBJ2-2, the V gene TRBV5-5, with 13 bases matching TRBD2. Germline CDR1 and CDR2: SGHKS and YYEKEE (reference sequence). V was pared by 3 bases and J by 5 bases, with 4 bases of the junction left unmatched. This CDR3 has 16 amino acids. As DNA, the CDR3 is TGTGCCAGCAGCTCGCGACTAGCGGGGGGTACCGGGGAGCTGTTTTTT. Its protein product is CASSSRLAGGTGELFF.

This clone was detected a few times. The chain is built from TRBV7-2 and TRBJ1-2, with TRBD1 as a possible D gene (5 bases). This CDR3 is built from 14 residues. Germline CDR1 and CDR2: SGHTA and FQGNSA. The ends were cut back, 6 bases at V and 5 bases at J, with 16 bases in the middle. CDR3 loop: CASSLYTQGYGYTF. The CDR3 nucleotides read TGTGCCAGCAGTCTATATACTCAGGGATATGGCTACACCTTC.

The chain recombines TRBV11-3 with TRBJ2-3; a weak D match, TRBD2 (6 bases). The CDR3 sequence is 15 residues long. Germline V gene sequence: CDR1 SGHNT, CDR2 YENEEA. The germline V and J ends were trimmed by 4 bases and 4 bases, with 15 bases remaining between them. This CDR3 is CASSSASVRSDTQYF. The CDR3 coding sequence is TGTGCCAGCAGCTCCGCTAGCGTAAGGTCAGATACGCAGTATTTT.

This clone was found once. The CDR3 loop is CAWSKRMGDGNQPQHF. DNA for the CDR3: TGTGCCTGGAGTAAACGAATGGGGGATGGCAATCAGCCCCAGCATTTT. The chain recombines TRBV30 with TRBJ1-5; D is possibly TRBD1 (5 bases). V was pared by 2 bases and J by 2 bases, with 16 bases between. This CDR3 has 16 residues. Germline V gene sequence: CDR1 GTSNPN, CDR2 SVGIG (reference sequence).

The rearrangement links TRBV19 to TRBJ1-5; 7 bases fit TRBD1. Germline CDR1 and CDR2: LNHDA and SQIVND (reference sequence). J was trimmed by 5 bases and V by 7 bases; bases with no gene match: 17. CDR3 size: 17 residues. Written as DNA, the CDR3 is TGTGCCAGTAAAACAACACCCGGGACAGAATCCTATCAGCCCCAGCATTTT. Translated, it gives CASKTTPGTESYQPQHF.

The rearrangement links TRBV7-9 to TRBJ1-1; D possibly corresponds to TRBD1 (5 bases). Trimming took off 2 bases at V and 1 base at J, with 14 bases between the two ends. This CDR3 is built from 16 residues. The germline V gene encodes CDR1 SEHNR and CDR2 FQNEAQ (reference sequence). The CDR3 DNA sequence: TGTGCCAGCAGCTTAAGGGGAGTGGGGACGAACACTGAAGCTTTCTTT. Its protein product is CASSLRGVGTNTEAFF. Full variable domain (outside the CDR3, taken from reference TRBV7-9 and TRBJ1-1): DTGVSQNPRHKITKRGQNVTFRCDPISEHNRLYWYRQTLGQGPEFLTYFQNEAQLEKSRLLSDRFSAERPKGSFSTLEIQRTEQGDSAMYLCASSLRGVGTNTEAFFGQGTRLTVV.

V gene TRBV2 combines with J gene TRBJ2-7; D is undetermined. V was clipped by 1 base and J by 9 bases, with 16 bases between them. Looked up from germline, CDR1 is SNHLY and CDR2 is FYNNEI. The CDR3 sequence is 14 residues long. The CDR3 DNA reads as TGTGCCAGCAGTGAAGGGAGACTGACCCGGTCGCAGTACTTC. It yields the protein CASSEGRLTRSQYF.

The rearrangement uses TRBV7-9 and TRBJ2-1; D is undetermined. CDR1 and CDR2 from the germline V gene are SEHNR and FQNEAQ (reference sequence). V was pared by 5 bases and J by 6 bases, with 5 bases between. The CDR3 covers 11 residues. CDR3 in amino acids: CASSPVNEQFF. CDR3 bases: TGTGCCAGCAGCCCAGTCAATGAGCAGTTCTTC.

This chain links TRBV2 with TRBJ1-4, with D uncertain. The ends were cut back, 7 bases at V and 8 bases at J, with 14 bases in the middle. Germline loops: CDR1 SNHLY, CDR2 FYNNEI. This CDR3 has 13 residues. CDR3 region: CASTQRFIEKLFF. In nucleotides, the CDR3 is TGTGCCAGCACGCAGCGGTTCATCGAAAAACTGTTTTTT.

The chain couples TRBV5-1 to TRBJ2-7, with D hard to call. Germline lookup yields CDR1 SGHRS and CDR2 YFSETQ. The CDR3 consists of 13 residues. Trimming took off 3 bases at V and 3 bases at J, with 10 bases between the two ends. The CDR3 nucleotides read TGCGCCAGCAGCTCTGCCCCGGGCTACGAGCAGTACTTC. Translation gives CASSSAPGYEQYF.

The chain is built from TRBV19 and TRBJ2-6; D is uncertain. Deletions cut 4 bases from V and 5 bases from J, with 18 bases between. Germline loops: CDR1 LNHDA, CDR2 SQIVND (reference sequence). This CDR3 contains 17 residues. CDR3 coding DNA: TGTGCCAGTAGTAATATGCAATCACAAAGTCGGGCCAACGTCCTGACTTTC. Translation: CASSNMQSQSRANVLTF.

The chain joins TRBV27 to TRBJ1-2, with D perhaps TRBD1 (6 bases). This CDR3 contains 13 residues. V was shortened by 2 bases and J by 2 bases, with 6 bases between the two germline ends. The germline gives CDR1 MNHEY, CDR2 SMNVEV (reference sequence). DNA of the CDR3: TGTGCCAGCAGTTTAAGGGGGAACTATGGCTACACCTTC. It is translated as CASSLRGNYGYTF.

The rearrangement joins TRBV7-8 to TRBJ2-7, with 10 positions matching TRBD1. CDR3 size: 14 residues. The germline gives CDR1 SGHVS, CDR2 FQNEAQ. V lost 3 bases and J lost 4; bases outside the gene matches: 3. The CDR3 region is CASSFRQGAYEQYF. CDR3 nucleotides: TGTGCCAGCAGCTTCCGACAGGGGGCGTACGAGCAGTACTTC.

The chain's CDR3 is CASRWGAGSDTEAFF. The CDR3 nucleotides read TGCGCCAGCAGGTGGGGTGCAGGGTCGGACACTGAAGCTTTCTTT. J is TRBJ1-1 and V is TRBV5-1; the D gene is possibly TRBD1 (5 bases). CDR3 length: 15 residues. Germline CDR1 and CDR2: SGHRS and YFSETQ. V lost 5 bases and J 3 bases, leaving 17 bases between the germline ends.

This clone was counted a few times. V is TRBV7-3 and J is TRBJ1-1; no reliable D call. The V gene lost 4 bases and the J gene lost 0 bases, with 9 bases spanning the gap. Germline CDR1 and CDR2: SGHTA and FQGTGA. The CDR3 spans 14 residues. The CDR3 here is CASSSNGMNTEAFF. DNA of the CDR3: TGTGCCAGCAGCTCCAATGGGATGAACACTGAAGCTTTCTTT.

This CDR3 is CASSFGTGGTEAFF. The CDR3 DNA sequence: TGCGCCAGCAGCTTTGGGACAGGGGGCACTGAAGCTTTCTTT. This rearrangement joins TRBV5-1 to TRBJ1-1; TRBD1 aligns across 11 bases. Trimming cost V 2 bases and J 4 bases; bases outside gene matches: 1. CDR1 is SGHRS and CDR2 is YFSETQ in the germline V gene. This CDR3 region has 14 residues.

This clone showed up just once. The chain combines TRBV9 with TRBJ1-1, with D possibly being TRBD1 (5 bases). The CDR3 sequence is 17 residues long. Trimming took off 2 bases at V and 0 bases at J, with 17 bases between the two ends. Germline V lookup: CDR1 SGDLS, CDR2 YYNGEE. The DNA of the CDR3 is TGTGCCAGCAGCGTTGGATTTCAGGGACTCATGAACACTGAAGCTTTCTTT. Amino acids: CASSVGFQGLMNTEAFF.

The chain recombines TRBV5-1 with TRBJ2-5; weak D call: TRBD1 (5 bases). V was clipped by 4 bases and J by 6 bases, with 13 bases between them. CDR3 length equals 13 residues. The germline V gene encodes CDR1 SGHRS and CDR2 YFSETQ. CDR3 bases: TGCGCCAGCAGCCGCGACAGCCAGAAGACCCAGTACTTC. Protein: CASSRDSQKTQYF.

The genes are TRBV10-2 and TRBJ2-5; D perhaps matches TRBD1 (6 bases). The CDR3 has 14 residues. Between the trimmed V and J ends, which lost 6 bases and 4 bases, there was a span of 15 bases. CDR1 and CDR2 from the germline V gene are WSHSY and SAAADI. This CDR3 reads CASRSSGDGETQYF. CDR3 bases: TGCGCCAGCAGGAGTTCAGGGGACGGAGAGACCCAGTACTTC.

This clone was seen only once. V and J are TRBV6-6 and TRBJ2-6; TRBD2 is a possible D gene (6 bases). The germline V and J ends were trimmed by 4 bases and 2 bases, with 9 bases remaining between them. The CDR3 has 15 amino acids. CDR1 is MNHNY, CDR2 SVGAGI, per germline (reference sequence). This chain's CDR3 is CASSSRGTGANVLTF. The CDR3 region has the DNA TGTGCCAGCAGTTCACGGGGGACTGGGGCCAACGTCCTGACTTTC.

The chain recombines TRBV7-9 with TRBJ1-2; tentatively, D is TRBD1 (6 bases). This CDR3 contains 14 residues. V was cut by 5 bases and J by 4 bases, with 14 bases left in between. Germline-derived CDR1 and CDR2 are SEHNR and FQNEAQ (reference sequence). For the CDR3, the DNA is TGTGCCAGCAGCAAGGTACAGGGAATCTATGGCTACACCTTC. It translates to CASSKVQGIYGYTF.

The CDR3, as DNA: TGTGCCAGCGCAGTCAAGTCAGGAGGGACAGATACGCAGTATTTT. Translating it yields CASAVKSGGTDTQYF. V usage is TRBV18 and J usage is TRBJ2-3; D might be TRBD2 (6 bases). Per the germline V gene, CDR1 is KGHSH and CDR2 is LQKENI. The V and J ends lost 8 bases and 3 bases respectively, with 18 bases between them. The CDR3 length is 15 residues.

The chain has TRBV5-1 and TRBJ2-1, with 7 bases that match TRBD2. In germline, CDR1 is SGHRS, CDR2 YFSETQ. The CDR3 covers 16 residues. V lost 0 bases, J lost 5 bases, and 8 bases stayed unmatched. CDR3 loop: CASSLVASGAHNEQFF. The CDR3 region has the DNA TGCGCCAGCAGCTTGGTCGCTAGCGGAGCCCACAATGAGCAGTTCTTC.

The chain is built from TRBV10-2 and TRBJ2-1, with 12 bases aligning to TRBD2. The CDR3 loop spans 15 amino acids. The V gene's germline CDR1 is WSHSY and CDR2 SAAADI. The V segment lost 4 bases and the J segment 6 bases; nucleotides outside the gene matches: 4. The DNA of the CDR3 is TGCGCCAGCAGTGGGGCTAGCGGGGGGGCCAATGAGCAGTTCTTC. Translating gives CASSGASGGANEQFF.